This T cell receptor (beta chain) came from a study of blood T cells in healthy people across ages. A J-beta primer mix and a sample-barcoded 5' primer were used in a second PCR of roughly 7 to 12 cycles. Using its own MiXCR run on the 5' RACE reads, TCRdb lists one record per CDR3 protein. The sample comprises hundreds of thousands of distinct CDR3 sequences, 35% to 60% of which are singletons, and roughly 20% rests with the top ten. Trimming at V came to 2 bases and at J to 11 bases, leaving 13 bases not matched to a gene. Per the germline V gene, CDR1 is SGHTA and CDR2 is FQGNSA. CDR3 length: 15 residues. This clonotype is a singleton in its sample.

The sequence was obtained from an elderly man in good health. The specimen was blood. The rearrangement links TRBV7-2 to TRBJ2-5; 8 bases map to TRBD2. CDR3 in DNA: TGTGCCAGCAGCTTAAATAGCGGGATCGCCTACGGGCAGTACTTC. Translation gives CASSLNSGIAYGQYF.